The clone carrying this T cell receptor (beta chain) was seen a few times. The antigen is not known. These data come from a study of tumor-infiltrating lymphocytes in primary liver carcinoma. As for the study in general: Surgical resection was used to treat these primary liver carcinoma patients. Points from the study as a whole: Overlap between tumor regions exceeded overlap of tumor with adjacent tissue or blood.

The study extracted blood RNA from unsorted whole blood and also extracted germline DNA. A sample of around 4 milliliters of peripheral blood was taken before surgery. Germline values: CDR1 LGHNA, CDR2 YSLEER. CDR3 size: 15 residues. V dropped 4 bases and J dropped 0 bases, with 10 bases sitting between them. TCR beta cDNA was prepared out of 450 to 500 ng total RNA by means of a constant-region primer. Nested multiplex PCR, run for three rounds with slightly modified ARM-PCR, yielded TCR beta libraries. TRBV1-TRBV30 forward primers and a C-beta reverse primer were used in the first two PCR rounds, which each ran for ten to eleven cycles. MiXCR, run by TCRdb on the multiplex PCR reads, gives a single entry per CDR3 protein. The sample contains a few hundred thousand distinct CDR3 sequences, 58% of which appear only once.

Source material: peripheral blood. The sequence was obtained from a woman aged 25 to 39 with primary liver carcinoma and hepatitis B virus infection. V gene TRBV4-3 combines with J gene TRBJ1-3, with D possibly being TRBD1 (5 bases). The CDR3 bases are TGCGCCAGCAGCCGGCAGGGATACTCTGGAAACACCATATATTTT. Its translation is CASSRQGYSGNTIYF.